Listed here are 20 T cell receptor beta chains from one sample, sequenced in a study of cytomegalovirus exposure and HLA in healthy donors. PCR employed 60 Vbeta and 13 Jbeta primers. The assay was immunoSEQ multiplex PCR, and TCRdb's table has in-frame clones only and misses some. Here the sample spans about 140,000 clones, roughly 77% being singletons. The sequencing input was PBMCs. These receptors were taken from a man in his thirties or forties in good health and CMV-seronegative.

V gene TRBV5-1 combines with J gene TRBJ1-4; D is undetermined. Germline V gene data show CDR1 as SGHRS and CDR2 as YFSETQ. V gave up 3 bases and J gave up 0 bases, with 6 bases separating them. The CDR3 has 14 amino acids. The CDR3: CASSSGTTNEKLFF. The CDR3 nucleotides are TGCGCCAGCAGCTCCGGGACAACTAATGAAAAACTGTTTTTT.

V gene TRBV5-1 combines with J gene TRBJ1-4; perhaps TRBD1 as D (6 bases). CDR1 is SGHRS and CDR2 is YFSETQ in the germline V gene. The CDR3 contains 16 residues. Trimming removed 2 bases at V and 0 bases at J, with 11 bases between. CDR3 in amino acids: CASSFGRDTTNEKLFF. For the CDR3, the DNA is TGCGCCAGCAGCTTTGGCAGGGACACAACTAATGAAAAACTGTTTTTT.

This chain joins TRBV19 and TRBJ1-5; tentative D call: TRBD1 (5 bases). Germline V gives CDR1 LNHDA, CDR2 SQIVND (reference sequence). Trimming shortened V by 6 bases and J by 4 bases, and 16 bases separated the two germline ends. The CDR3 runs to 15 residues. Here the CDR3 reads CASSERVDRNQPQHF. The CDR3 coding sequence is TGTGCCAGTAGCGAAAGAGTAGACAGAAATCAGCCCCAGCATTTT. The variable domain in full, completed from reference TRBV19 and TRBJ1-5, reads DGGITQSPKYLFRKEGQNVTLSCEQNLNHDAMYWYRQDPGQGLRLIYYSQIVNDFQKGDIAEGYSVSREKKESFPLTVTSAQKNPTAFYLCASSERVDRNQPQHFGDGTRLSIL.

V is TRBV19 and J is TRBJ2-1, with TRBD2 identical over 13 bases. The CDR3 sequence is 14 residues long. Germline values: CDR1 LNHDA, CDR2 SQIVND (reference sequence). V lost 7 bases to trimming and J lost 9 bases; unmatched junction nucleotides: 6. CDR3 sequence (DNA): TGTGCCAGTATGCCGGGACTAGCGGGATCTGAGCAGTTCTTC. It translates to CASMPGLAGSEQFF. Full variable domain (rest looked up from reference TRBV19 and TRBJ2-1): DGGITQSPKYLFRKEGQNVTLSCEQNLNHDAMYWYRQDPGQGLRLIYYSQIVNDFQKGDIAEGYSVSREKKESFPLTVTSAQKNPTAFYLCASMPGLAGSEQFFGPGTRLTVL.

The chain combines TRBV28 with TRBJ1-4; D may be TRBD1 (5 bases). The germline V and J ends were trimmed by 5 bases and 7 bases, with 17 bases remaining between them. Germline V gene data show CDR1 as MDHEN and CDR2 as SYDVKM. The CDR3 contains 15 residues. The DNA of the CDR3 is TGTGCCAGCAGTCCCCGTATGGGGGGAATTGAAAAACTGTTTTTT. Protein: CASSPRMGGIEKLFF.

The J gene is TRBJ2-5, the V gene TRBV5-1; TRBD1 matches 10 bases. The CDR3 is 16 amino acids. The junction had 6 bases not matched to a gene; V was cut back by 3 bases and J by 1 base. In germline, CDR1 is SGHRS, CDR2 YFSETQ. The CDR3, as DNA: TGCGCCAGCAGCTACCCCGGGACAGGGGCCCAAGAGACCCAGTACTTC. It yields the protein CASSYPGTGAQETQYF.

The J gene is TRBJ2-5, the V gene TRBV5-1; a weak D match, TRBD1 (7 bases). Looked up from germline, CDR1 is SGHRS and CDR2 is YFSETQ. The CDR3 sequence is 13 residues long. The V gene lost 4 bases and the J gene lost 5 bases, with 12 bases spanning the gap. CDR3 amino acids: CASSEGAGETQYF. The CDR3 DNA follows: TGCGCCAGCAGCGAGGGGGCGGGGGAGACCCAGTACTTC.

V usage is TRBV2 and J usage is TRBJ2-5; D ambiguous. The length of the CDR3 is 12 residues. V lost 6 bases, J lost 3 bases, and 8 bases lay in between. Germline V gene sequence: CDR1 SNHLY, CDR2 FYNNEI. The chain's CDR3 is CASSGSEETQYF. The CDR3 DNA follows: TGTGCCAGCAGCGGGTCCGAAGAGACCCAGTACTTC. The whole variable domain, remainder taken from reference TRBV2 and TRBJ2-5, is EPEVTQTPSHQVTQMGQEVILRCVPISNHLYFYWYRQILGQKVEFLVSFYNNEISEKSEIFDDQFSVERPDGSNFTLKIRSTKLEDSAMYFCASSGSEETQYFGPGTRLLVL.

The chain is built from TRBV2 and TRBJ2-1; D gene unclear. In germline, CDR1 is SNHLY, CDR2 FYNNEI. This CDR3 has 12 residues. V lost 4 bases, J lost 7 bases, and 8 bases lay in between. CDR3: CASSVYINEQFF. In nucleotides, the CDR3 is TGTGCCAGCAGTGTCTATATTAATGAGCAGTTCTTC.

The J gene is TRBJ2-7, the V gene TRBV27; 9 bases line up with TRBD2. Trimming took 5 bases from V and 2 from J; bases not matched to a gene: 10. There are 16 residues in the CDR3. Germline CDR1 reads MNHEY; CDR2 reads SMNVEV (reference sequence). CDR3 sequence (DNA): TGTGCCAGCAGTGGAAGTAGCGGGAGTCCACCCTACGAGCAGTACTTC. It is translated as CASSGSSGSPPYEQYF.

This clone has at least ten counts. Other DNA sequences in the same sample also yield this CDR3. The rearrangement uses TRBV5-1 and TRBJ1-2, with D uncertain. The germline V gene has CDR1 SGHRS and CDR2 YFSETQ. This CDR3 has 13 amino acids. V lost 0 bases, J lost 0 bases, and 3 bases lay in between. CDR3 DNA sequence: TGCGCCAGCAGCTTGGACTCTAACTATGGCTACACCTTC. Protein product: CASSLDSNYGYTF. The full variable domain, completed using reference TRBV5-1 and TRBJ1-2, is KAGVTQTPRYLIKTRGQQVTLSCSPISGHRSVSWYQQTPGQGLQFLFEYFSETQRNKGNFPGRFSGRQFSNSRSEMNVSTLELGDSALYLCASSLDSNYGYTFGSGTRLTVV.

V gene TRBV5-1 combines with J gene TRBJ2-1; D perhaps matches TRBD2 (5 bases). Germline CDR1 and CDR2: SGHRS and YFSETQ. The CDR3 is 15 amino acids. V lost 0 bases, J lost 8 bases, and 15 bases lay in between. The CDR3 region is CASSLARDGDHEQFF. The CDR3 DNA follows: TGCGCCAGCAGCTTGGCACGGGATGGAGATCATGAGCAGTTCTTC.

J is TRBJ2-1 and V is TRBV5-1; 10 nucleotides agree with TRBD2. The germline V gene has CDR1 SGHRS and CDR2 YFSETQ. The CDR3 runs 14 residues. V was clipped by 1 base and J by 5 bases; unmatched bases: 0. The CDR3 DNA follows: TGCGCCAGCAGCTTGACTAGCGGGAACAATGAGCAGTTCTTC. Protein sequence: CASSLTSGNNEQFF.

The chain couples TRBV4-1 to TRBJ1-4; 10 bases fit TRBD1. Germline trimming cut 2 bases from V and 7 bases from J; bases unmatched to any gene: 4. The CDR3 covers 15 residues. Germline assignment: CDR1 MGHRA and CDR2 YSYEKL. CDR3 DNA: TGCGCCAGCAGCCAACACCGGGACAGGGGTGAAAAACTGTTTTTT. Its translation: CASSQHRDRGEKLFF.

In DNA, the CDR3 is TGCGCCAGCAGCCCTAAACAGGGGCACGGGGCCAACGTCCTGACTTTC. Translated, it gives CASSPKQGHGANVLTF. The rearrangement links TRBV5-1 to TRBJ2-6; 7 bases agree with TRBD1. Germline V gene data show CDR1 as SGHRS and CDR2 as YFSETQ. The CDR3 spans 16 residues. After removal of 4 bases from V and 4 bases from J, the junction contained 8 bases not matched to a gene.

J is TRBJ2-1 and V is TRBV28, with a tentative D call TRBD1 (6 bases). CDR3 length: 14 residues. V lost 5 bases, J lost 7 bases, and 15 bases lay in between. The V gene's germline CDR1 is MDHEN and CDR2 SYDVKM. This CDR3 reads CASSLGTLFNEQFF. The CDR3 coding sequence is TGTGCCAGCAGTCTGGGGACACTGTTTAATGAGCAGTTCTTC. The full variable domain, in which reference TRBV28 and TRBJ2-1 provide the parts outside the CDR3, is DVKVTQSSRYLVKRTGEKVFLECVQDMDHENMFWYRQDPGLGLRLIYFSYDVKMKEKGDIPEGYSVSREKKERFSLILESASTNQTSMYLCASSLGTLFNEQFFGPGTRLTVL.

This clone has more than one count but fewer than ten. The rearrangement uses TRBV27 and TRBJ1-5; 7 positions agree with TRBD1. Germline CDR1 reads MNHEY; CDR2 reads SMNVEV (reference sequence). The CDR3 contains 15 residues. Losses at the gene ends were 3 bases for V and 2 bases for J; bases not matched to a gene: 4. CDR3 loop: CASSFRQGGNQPQHF. CDR3 DNA: TGTGCCAGCAGTTTCCGACAGGGTGGCAATCAGCCCCAGCATTTT.

The CDR3: CASSPTGPYGYTF. The CDR3 nucleotides read TGTGCCAGCTCCCCTACAGGGCCCTATGGCTACACCTTC. The chain links TRBV18 to TRBJ1-2; possibly TRBD1 for D (6 bases). CDR3 length: 13 amino acids. Per the germline V gene, CDR1 is KGHSH and CDR2 is LQKENI. Trimming shortened V by 6 bases and J by 4 bases, and 12 bases separated the two germline ends. The full variable domain, its missing parts supplied by reference TRBV18 and TRBJ1-2, is NAGVMQNPRHLVRRRGQEARLRCSPMKGHSHVYWYRQLPEEGLKFMVYLQKENIIDESGMPKERFSAEFPKEGPSILRIQQVVRGDSAAYFCASSPTGPYGYTFGSGTRLTVV.

This chain connects TRBV5-1 to TRBJ2-7; maybe TRBD1 (6 bases). The CDR3 has 14 amino acids. V lost 0 bases to trimming and J lost 4 bases, with 11 bases between them. From germline, CDR1 is SGHRS and CDR2 YFSETQ. The CDR3 region is CASSLDGRGYEQYF. The CDR3 bases are TGCGCCAGCAGCTTGGATGGCAGGGGATACGAGCAGTACTTC.

The chain is built from TRBV7-9 and TRBJ1-3, with a possible D match to TRBD1 (5 bases). The CDR3 runs to 16 residues. V was cut by 0 bases and J by 0 bases, with 9 bases left in between. Germline V gene lookup returns CDR1 SEHNR and CDR2 FQNEAQ (reference sequence). Here the CDR3 reads CASSLASGFSGNTIYF. CDR3 nucleotide sequence: TGTGCCAGCAGCTTAGCGTCAGGGTTCTCTGGAAACACCATATATTTT.